This TCR beta chain originates from a study of shared clonotypes between healthy human individuals. Repertoires were generated with immunoSEQ multiplex PCR, while TCRdb's copy carries only in-frame clones and drops some. The top ten hold approximately 0.4% of the sample, which has about 2.3 million clones, 85% to 95% seen once. Details on this clone: The same CDR3 is also encoded by other DNA sequences in this sample.

This sequence originates from a man aged 18 to 30 in good health. Some clones in this sample may be carry-over from other donors' samples. The sequenced material came from naive CD4+ T cells from PBMCs. Subset defined: CD45RA+ positively selected.

This CDR3 is CASSLRRNTEAFF. The CDR3 DNA is TGTGCCAGCAGTTTAAGGAGGAACACTGAAGCTTTCTTT. The V gene is TRBV27, the J gene TRBJ1-1; no definite D call. The ends were cut back, 2 bases at V and 1 base at J, with 5 bases in the middle. The CDR3 totals 13 residues. Germline V gives CDR1 MNHEY, CDR2 SMNVEV (reference sequence).